The 3 T cell receptor beta chains reported below all come from one sample, sequenced in a study of cytomegalovirus exposure and HLA in healthy donors (dated by TCRdb to between 2016 and 2019). Library creation used the immunoSEQ multiplex PCR assay. TCRdb holds this immuneACCESS table with in-frame rearrangements only. Some clones are missing; in checked studies, unresolved V genes explain under half, and the rest has no known cause. In all, the sample holds almost 75,000 clones, and 85% of those were seen once. The top ten hold 3% of the sample. The sequencing input was PBMCs. The receptors stem from a man aged 25 to 40 in good health and CMV-seronegative.

The chain combines TRBV7-2 with TRBJ1-2; unclear D gene. This CDR3 has 12 residues. CDR1 is SGHTA and CDR2 is FQGNSA in the germline V gene. V was shortened by 7 bases and J by 3 bases, with 9 bases between the two germline ends. CDR3 loop: CASTLGDYGYTF. DNA of the CDR3: TGTGCCAGCACCCTAGGAGACTATGGCTACACCTTC.

This chain links TRBV19 with TRBJ2-6; 8 nucleotides match TRBD1. Germline CDR1 reads LNHDA; CDR2 reads SQIVND (reference sequence). The length of the CDR3 is 17 residues. V lost 3 bases to trimming and J lost 2 bases; unmatched junction nucleotides: 6. CDR3 bases: TGTGCCAGTAGTATTGGACAGGGACTGCCTGGGGCCAACGTCCTGACTTTC. It yields the protein CASSIGQGLPGANVLTF.

This sequence joins TRBV28 and TRBJ1-2; D may be TRBD1 (6 bases). Trimming took 6 bases from V and 3 from J, leaving 11 bases between them. Germline assignment: CDR1 MDHEN and CDR2 SYDVKM. CDR3 length equals 13 residues. The CDR3 region has the DNA TGTGCCAGCAGAACCGGACAGTACTATGGCTACACCTTC. Residues: CASRTGQYYGYTF.